This T cell receptor beta chain was found in a study of T cells after yellow fever vaccination. Overall study results and limits: The secondary response showed a weaker magnitude and a faster peak, day 5 versus 15.

The CDR3 covers 18 residues. Germline V CDR1 and CDR2: MGHDK, SYGVNS. After removal of 0 bases from V and 0 bases from J, the junction contained 6 bases not matched to a gene. Template switching with 5'RACE generated the TCR cDNA and added a universal primer site and UMIs. TCRdb passed the 5' RACE reads through MiXCR, listing each CDR3 protein once. The sample holds 160,000 or so distinct CDR3 sequences, around 7.2% seen once. About this clonotype itself: Its antigen remains unidentified.

The chain is built from TRBV25-1 and TRBJ2-2, with 8 bases lining up with TRBD1. The sequence derives from a man between 18 and 29 years old who received the YFV17D yellow fever vaccine. The input for sequencing was CD4+ T cells sorted from PBMCs, taken 5 days after the first yellow fever vaccination. The CDR3 DNA follows: TGTGCCAGCAGTGAATATTTGGGACAGGAGACGAACACCGGGGAGCTGTTTTTT. Protein sequence: CASSEYLGQETNTGELFF.